Listed below are T cell receptor beta chains from one sample, sequenced in a study of CD8+CD57+ T cells in acquired aplastic anemia. TCRdb reprocessed the reads via MiXCR and lists one record per CDR3 protein. Here the sample spans 150,000 to 200,000 distinct CDR3 sequences, 47% being singletons. Sequenced input: sorted CD4+, CD8+, or CD8+CD57+ T cells (not recorded which) from PBMCs. Source of these receptors: a human donor with aplastic anemia. The CDR3 runs from the conserved cysteine through the conserved F or W. Each record gives: D gene, clone size, J gene, V gene, CDR3 protein, CDR3 DNA. The D gene is left open where the match is weak. Clone size is not always given. Where it is, it says once, few, many or a class for expanded clones.

TRBD2 few TRBJ2-1 TRBV20-1 CSARDRGLAGSNEQFF TGCAGTGCTAGAGATCGGGGACTAGCGGGAAGCAATGAGCAGTTCTTC
- - TRBJ1-4 TRBV4-1 CASSQDEGQSEKLFF TGCGCCAGCAGCCAAGATGAAGGACAGTCTGAAAAACTGTTTTTT
TRBD2 many TRBJ2-2 TRBV5-1 CASSLAVAGAGNTGELFF TGCGCCAGCAGCTTGGCAGTAGCGGGAGCGGGGAACACCGGGGAGCTGTTTTTT
TRBD2 many TRBJ2-5 TRBV12-3/TRBV12-4 CASSARGGAVAGLETQYF TGTGCCAGCAGTGCCCGGGGGGGGGCAGTGGCGGGATTGGAGACCCAGTACTTC
- - TRBJ2-3 TRBV7-9 CASSFHGDTQYF TGTGCCAGCAGCTTTCACGGGGATACGCAGTATTTT
- many TRBJ2-1 TRBV25-1 CASSAYNEQFF TGTGCCAGCAGTGCCTACAATGAGCAGTTCTTC
TRBD1 many TRBJ2-1 TRBV12-3/TRBV12-4 CASSSRGQGLFF TGTGCCAGCAGTTCCCGGGGACAGGGGCTGTTCTTC
- - TRBJ2-1 TRBV12-5 CASGLVPPTEQFF TGTGCTAGTGGTTTGGTACCTCCAACTGAGCAGTTCTTC
TRBD1 - TRBJ2-1 TRBV19 CASSPGDRASSFEQFF TGTGCCAGTAGTCCCGGGGACAGGGCAAGTTCCTTCGAGCAGTTCTTC
- few TRBJ2-7 TRBV24-1 CATSEHRVGFYEQYF TGTGCCACCAGTGAGCACAGGGTGGGCTTCTACGAGCAGTACTTC
TRBD1 - TRBJ2-7 TRBV7-2 CASSQNRGYEQYF TGTGCCAGCAGCCAAAACAGGGGTTACGAGCAGTACTTC
- - TRBJ1-6 TRBV19 CASRWDANLGNSPLHF TGTGCCAGTAGGTGGGACGCGAACCTCGGGAATTCACCCCTCCACTTT
- - TRBJ2-7 TRBV6-2/TRBV6-3 CASSLRQPYEQYF TGTGCCAGCAGTTTGAGGCAACCTTACGAGCAGTACTTC
- few TRBJ1-5 TRBV10-3 CAISDPREDQPQHF TGTGCCATCAGTGACCCGCGTGAGGATCAGCCCCAGCATTTT
TRBD1 - TRBJ1-1 TRBV10-3 CAIKLDRGNTEAFF TGTGCCATCAAATTGGACAGGGGGAACACTGAAGCTTTCTTT
TRBD2 - TRBJ2-1 TRBV15 CATSRADAGGQFF TGTGCCACCAGCAGAGCGGACGCGGGGGGTCAGTTCTTC
TRBD2 many TRBJ2-3 TRBV5-1 CASSPGWAGESTDTQYF TGCGCCAGCAGCCCAGGTTGGGCGGGAGAGAGCACAGATACGCAGTATTTT
TRBD2 - TRBJ2-3 TRBV24-1 CATSKGLAGGSTDTQYF TGTGCCACCAGTAAAGGACTAGCGGGGGGATCCACAGATACGCAGTATTTT
TRBD2 many TRBJ2-1 TRBV20-1 CSAFPSGRSYNEQFF TGCAGTGCTTTTCCTAGCGGTCGCTCCTACAATGAGCAGTTCTTC
- - TRBJ1-6 TRBV5-1 CASSQPGLRSSYNSPLHF TGCGCCAGCAGCCAACCGGGACTCCGTAGCTCCTATAATTCACCCCTCCACTTT
TRBD2 many TRBJ2-3 TRBV7-2 CASSSRVAGVRDTQYF TGTGCCAGCAGCTCCCGGGTAGCGGGAGTCAGAGATACGCAGTATTTT